This T cell receptor (beta chain) was captured by sequencing in a study of OX40 agonist ivuxolimab in advanced cancers. About the investigation overall: The costimulatory receptor OX40 (CD134) was targeted by ivuxolimab, a fully human IgG2 agonistic monoclonal antibody. Intravenous ivuxolimab was administered to patients every 2 weeks at six dose levels: 0.01, 0.1, 0.3, 1.5, 3 and 10 mg/kg. Among the 52 dose-escalation patients, approximately 20 had hepatocellular carcinoma, around 15 melanoma, 9 renal cell carcinoma and 9 head and neck cancer. In the dose-escalation cohort, around four fifths of patients were male, and the mean age was around 60 years, with a range of about 20 to 79. Prior anti-PD-1, anti-PD-L1 or anti-CTLA-4 therapy was permitted, and 30% to 50% of dose-escalation patients had received checkpoint inhibitors. Partial responses occurred in three dose-escalation patients: two with cutaneous melanoma and one with hepatocellular carcinoma. Peripheral TCRbeta sequencing aimed to test whether ivuxolimab altered TCR sequence diversity and caused clonal T-cell expansion. The paper describes the monotherapy dose-escalation part (N of about 54 patients) of the phase I trial of ivuxolimab.

To sequence the TCRbeta CDR3 region, genomic DNA was isolated from the sorted cells. The immunoSEQ Assay was used to sequence the TCRbeta CDR3 regions. Drawn from immuneACCESS, this table holds only the in-frame rearrangements with V and J called that TCRdb kept. Clones are partly lost; checked studies trace under half to an unresolved V gene and leave the rest unexplained. This sample gives roughly 72,000 clones in total; 81% of them show up just once. The top ten clonotypes cover 5% of the sample. To note about this clone: Its antigen specificity is not known. Within one base of it there is no much larger clone, and no base qualities were kept.

Patients with autoimmune disease history or receiving systemic immunosuppression were excluded from the trial. Peripheral blood for TCR sequencing was collected from all dose cohorts at baseline, on cycle 4 day 1, and on cycle 7 day 1. Samples were obtained from an open-label, multicenter, first-in-human phase I dose-escalation trial of ivuxolimab. Adults with locally advanced or metastatic head and neck squamous cell, hepatocellular, melanoma or renal cell carcinoma were enrolled in the trial. Before TCR sequencing, CD4+ T cells and CD8+ T cells from peripheral blood were sorted into separate populations. The germline V gene supplies CDR1 MNHNS and CDR2 SASEGT. V is cut back by 3 bases and J by 2 bases, with 4 bases in the junction unmatched. The CDR3 runs 16 residues from the cysteine to the phenylalanine. The only DNA kept is the CDR3, 48 bases in frame from the first base. Study-level results and caveats: The antigen specificity of the peripheral T cells that underwent clonal expansion was not determined. Partial responders in the 0.1-3.0 mg/kg groups had among the lowest normalized peripheral clonal expansion, especially among CD8+ T cells. Low levels of normalized T-cell clonal expansion were also seen in some patients who did not respond. At doses of 0.1 to 3.0 mg/kg, clonal expansion of both CD4+ and CD8+ T cells in blood was seen between baseline and week 6. After ivuxolimab, expanded clones were on average more numerous among CD8+ T cells than among CD4+ T cells.

This specimen was CD4+ or CD8+ T cells sorted from blood, taken in a trial of the OX40 agonist ivuxolimab. Recombination joined TRBV6-1 with TRBJ1-5; 10 middle bases align to TRBD1. This sequence was found in an adult with an advanced solid tumor such as melanoma, head and neck, liver or kidney cancer. DNA sequence: TGTGCCAGCAGTGAGGGGACAGGGGTAGGCAATCAGCCCCAGCATTTT. Its translation reads: CASSEGTGVGNQPQHF.